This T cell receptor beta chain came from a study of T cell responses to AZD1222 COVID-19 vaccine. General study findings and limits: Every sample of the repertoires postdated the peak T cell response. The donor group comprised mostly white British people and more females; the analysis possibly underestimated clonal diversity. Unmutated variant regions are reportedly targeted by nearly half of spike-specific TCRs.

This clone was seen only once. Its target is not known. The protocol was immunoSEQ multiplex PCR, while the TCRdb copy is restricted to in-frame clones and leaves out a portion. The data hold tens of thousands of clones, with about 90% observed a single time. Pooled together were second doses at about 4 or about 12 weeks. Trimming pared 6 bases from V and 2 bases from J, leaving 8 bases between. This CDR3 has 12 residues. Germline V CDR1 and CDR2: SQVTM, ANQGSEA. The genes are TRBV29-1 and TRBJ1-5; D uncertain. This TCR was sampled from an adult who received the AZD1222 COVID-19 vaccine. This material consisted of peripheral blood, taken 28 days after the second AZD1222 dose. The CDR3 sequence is CSVQEGNQPQHF. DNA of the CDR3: TGCAGCGTGCAGGAGGGCAATCAGCCCCAGCATTTT.